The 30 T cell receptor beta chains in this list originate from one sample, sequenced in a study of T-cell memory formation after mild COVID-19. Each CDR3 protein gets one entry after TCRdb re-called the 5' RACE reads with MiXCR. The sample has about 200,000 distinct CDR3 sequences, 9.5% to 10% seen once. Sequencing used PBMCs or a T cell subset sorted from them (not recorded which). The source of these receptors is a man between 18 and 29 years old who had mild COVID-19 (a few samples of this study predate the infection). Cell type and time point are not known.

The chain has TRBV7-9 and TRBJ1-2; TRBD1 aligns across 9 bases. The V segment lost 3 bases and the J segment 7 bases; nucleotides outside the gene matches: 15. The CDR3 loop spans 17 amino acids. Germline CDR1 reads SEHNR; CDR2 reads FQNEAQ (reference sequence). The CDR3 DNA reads TGTGCCAGCAGCTTTCCCTCCGGGACAGGGAAGGTGGGTGGCTACACCTTC. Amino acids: CASSFPSGTGKVGGYTF.

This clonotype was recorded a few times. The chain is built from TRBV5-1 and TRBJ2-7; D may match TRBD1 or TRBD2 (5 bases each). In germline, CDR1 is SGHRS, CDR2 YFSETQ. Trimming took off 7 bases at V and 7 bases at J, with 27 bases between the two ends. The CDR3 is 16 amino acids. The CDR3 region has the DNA TGCGCCAGCGGTGGGACCGATGGAAGGAGGAGTAGGGAGCAGTACTTC. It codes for CASGGTDGRRSREQYF.

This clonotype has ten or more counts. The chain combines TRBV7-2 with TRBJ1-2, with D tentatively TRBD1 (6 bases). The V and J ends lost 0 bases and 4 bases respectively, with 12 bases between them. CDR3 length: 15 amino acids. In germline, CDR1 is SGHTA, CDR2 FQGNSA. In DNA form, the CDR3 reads TGTGCCAGCAGCTTAGCGCGGGGCAGGGGCTATGGCTACACCTTC. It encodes CASSLARGRGYGYTF.

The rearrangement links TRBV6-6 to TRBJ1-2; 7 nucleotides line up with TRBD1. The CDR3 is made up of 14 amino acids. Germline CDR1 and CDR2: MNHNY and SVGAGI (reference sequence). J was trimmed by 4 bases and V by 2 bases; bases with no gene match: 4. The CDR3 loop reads CASSYGTAPYGYTF. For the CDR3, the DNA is TGTGCCAGCAGTTACGGGACAGCCCCCTATGGCTACACCTTC.

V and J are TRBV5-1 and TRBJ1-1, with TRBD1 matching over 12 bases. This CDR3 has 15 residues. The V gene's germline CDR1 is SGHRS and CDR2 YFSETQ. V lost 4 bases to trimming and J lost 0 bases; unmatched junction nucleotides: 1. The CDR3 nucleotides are TGCGCCAGCAGCGGGGACAGGGGGCTGAACACTGAAGCTTTCTTT. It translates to CASSGDRGLNTEAFF.

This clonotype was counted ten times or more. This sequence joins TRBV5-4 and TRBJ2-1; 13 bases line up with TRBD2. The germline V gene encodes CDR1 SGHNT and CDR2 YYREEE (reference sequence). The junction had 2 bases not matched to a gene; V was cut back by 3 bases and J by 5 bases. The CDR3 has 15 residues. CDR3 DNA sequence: TGTGCCAGCAGCTCTGGACTAGCGGGGGACAATGAGCAGTTCTTC. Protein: CASSSGLAGDNEQFF.

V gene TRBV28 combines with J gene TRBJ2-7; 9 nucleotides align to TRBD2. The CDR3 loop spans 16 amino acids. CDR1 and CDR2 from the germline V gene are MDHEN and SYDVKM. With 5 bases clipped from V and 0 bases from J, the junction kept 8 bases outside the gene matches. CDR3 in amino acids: CASSPSAAGGSYEQYF. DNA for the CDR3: TGTGCCAGCAGTCCCTCCGCAGCGGGGGGCTCCTACGAGCAGTACTTC.

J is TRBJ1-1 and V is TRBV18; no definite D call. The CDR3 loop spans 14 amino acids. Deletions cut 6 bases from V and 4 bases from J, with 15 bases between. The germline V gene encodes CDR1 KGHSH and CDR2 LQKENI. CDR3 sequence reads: CASSREGLSTEAFF. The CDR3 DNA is TGTGCCAGCTCGCGAGAGGGTTTGAGCACTGAAGCTTTCTTT.

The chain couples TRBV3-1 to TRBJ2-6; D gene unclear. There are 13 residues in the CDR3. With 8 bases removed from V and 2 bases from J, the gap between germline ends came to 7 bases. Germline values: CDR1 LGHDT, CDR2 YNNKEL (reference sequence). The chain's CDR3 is CASRRPGANVLTF. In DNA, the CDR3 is TGTGCCAGCCGTAGGCCTGGGGCCAACGTCCTGACTTTC.

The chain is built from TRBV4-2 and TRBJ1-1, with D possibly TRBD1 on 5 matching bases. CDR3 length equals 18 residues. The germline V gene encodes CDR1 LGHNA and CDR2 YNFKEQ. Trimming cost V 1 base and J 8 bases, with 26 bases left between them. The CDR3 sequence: CASSQAGTGANGALEAFF. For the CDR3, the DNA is TGTGCCAGCAGCCAAGCGGGGACTGGGGCCAACGGGGCCCTAGAAGCTTTCTTT.

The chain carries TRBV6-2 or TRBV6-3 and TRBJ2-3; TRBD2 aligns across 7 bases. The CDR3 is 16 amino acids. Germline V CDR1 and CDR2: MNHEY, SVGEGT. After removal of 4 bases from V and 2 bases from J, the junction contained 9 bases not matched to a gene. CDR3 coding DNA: TGTGCCAGCAGTTTTGCCCAGCGGGGTGTCACAGATACGCAGTATTTT. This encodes CASSFAQRGVTDTQYF.

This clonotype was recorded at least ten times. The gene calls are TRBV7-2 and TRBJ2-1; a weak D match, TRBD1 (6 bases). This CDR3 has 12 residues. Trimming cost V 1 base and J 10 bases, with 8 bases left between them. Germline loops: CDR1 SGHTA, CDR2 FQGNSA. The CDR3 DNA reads TGTGCCAGCAGCTTAGTAGACAGGGAGCAGTTCTTC. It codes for CASSLVDREQFF.

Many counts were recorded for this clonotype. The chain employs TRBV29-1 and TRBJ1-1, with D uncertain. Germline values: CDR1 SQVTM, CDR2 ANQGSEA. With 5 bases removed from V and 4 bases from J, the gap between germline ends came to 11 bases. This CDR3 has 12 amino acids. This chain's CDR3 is CSVISAGTEAFF. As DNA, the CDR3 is TGCAGCGTTATATCGGCCGGCACTGAAGCTTTCTTT. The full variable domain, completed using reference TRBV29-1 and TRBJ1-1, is SAVISQKPSRDICQRGTSLTIQCQVDSQVTMMFWYRQQPGQSLTLIATANQGSEATYESGFVIDKFPISRPNLTFSTLTVSNMSPEDSSIYLCSVISAGTEAFFGQGTRLTVV.

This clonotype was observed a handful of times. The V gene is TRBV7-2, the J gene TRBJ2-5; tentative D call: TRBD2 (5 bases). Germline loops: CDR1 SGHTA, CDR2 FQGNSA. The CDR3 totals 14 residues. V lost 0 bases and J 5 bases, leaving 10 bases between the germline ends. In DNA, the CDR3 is TGTGCCAGCAGCTTAGCGTCTAGCAGGGAGACCCAGTACTTC. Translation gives CASSLASSRETQYF.

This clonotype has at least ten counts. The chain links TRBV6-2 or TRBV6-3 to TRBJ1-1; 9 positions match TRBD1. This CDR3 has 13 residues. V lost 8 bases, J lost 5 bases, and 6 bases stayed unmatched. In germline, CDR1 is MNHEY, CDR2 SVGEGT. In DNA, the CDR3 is TGTGCCAGCCAAGACAGGGGGGAAACTGAAGCTTTCTTT. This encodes CASQDRGETEAFF.

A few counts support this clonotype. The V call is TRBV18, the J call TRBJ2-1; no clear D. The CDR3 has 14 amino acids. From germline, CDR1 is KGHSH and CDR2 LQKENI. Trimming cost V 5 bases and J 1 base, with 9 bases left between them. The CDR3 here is CASSETDSYNEQFF. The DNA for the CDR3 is TGTGCCAGCTCAGAGACGGATTCCTACAATGAGCAGTTCTTC.

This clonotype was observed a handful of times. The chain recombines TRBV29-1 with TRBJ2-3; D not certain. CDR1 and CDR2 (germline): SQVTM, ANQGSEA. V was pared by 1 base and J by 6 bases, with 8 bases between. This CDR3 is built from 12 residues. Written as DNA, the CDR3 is TGCAGCGTTGAAGGACCCCAGGATACGCAGTATTTT. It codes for CSVEGPQDTQYF.

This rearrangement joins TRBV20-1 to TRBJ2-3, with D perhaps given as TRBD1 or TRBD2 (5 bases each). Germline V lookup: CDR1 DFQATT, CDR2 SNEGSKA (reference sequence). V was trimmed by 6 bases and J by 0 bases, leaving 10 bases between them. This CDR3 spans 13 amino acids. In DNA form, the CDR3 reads TGCAGTGCGGGGGTAGGGAGCACAGATACGCAGTATTTT. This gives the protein CSAGVGSTDTQYF.

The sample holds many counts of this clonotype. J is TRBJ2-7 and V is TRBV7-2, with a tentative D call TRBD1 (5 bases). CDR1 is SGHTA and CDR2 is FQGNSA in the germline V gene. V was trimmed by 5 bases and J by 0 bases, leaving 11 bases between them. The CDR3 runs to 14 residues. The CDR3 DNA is TGTGCCAGCAGCCAAACCCAGGGCTCCTACGAGCAGTACTTC. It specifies CASSQTQGSYEQYF.

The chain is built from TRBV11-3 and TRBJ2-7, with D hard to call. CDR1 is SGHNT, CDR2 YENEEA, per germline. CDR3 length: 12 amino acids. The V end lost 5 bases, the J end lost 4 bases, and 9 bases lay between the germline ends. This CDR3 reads CASSNTGYEQYF. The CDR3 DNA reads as TGTGCCAGCAGCAACACCGGGTACGAGCAGTACTTC. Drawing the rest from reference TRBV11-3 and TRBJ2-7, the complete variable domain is EAGVVQSPRYKIIEKKQPVAFWCNPISGHNTLYWYLQNLGQGPELLIRYENEEAVDDSQLPKDRFSAERLKGVDSTLKIQPAELGDSAVYLCASSNTGYEQYFGPGTRLTVT.

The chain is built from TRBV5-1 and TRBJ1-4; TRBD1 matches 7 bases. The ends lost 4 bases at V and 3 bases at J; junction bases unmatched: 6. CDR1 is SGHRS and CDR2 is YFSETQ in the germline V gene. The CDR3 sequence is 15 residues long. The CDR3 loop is CASSPYRGANEKLFF. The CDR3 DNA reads TGCGCCAGCAGCCCCTACAGGGGAGCTAATGAAAAACTGTTTTTT.

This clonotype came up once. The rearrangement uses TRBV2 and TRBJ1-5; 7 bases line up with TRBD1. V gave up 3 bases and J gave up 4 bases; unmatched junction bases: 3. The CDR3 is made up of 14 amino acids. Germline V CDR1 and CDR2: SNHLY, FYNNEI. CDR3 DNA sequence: TGTGCCAGCAGTGACAAGACAGGGAATCAGCCCCAGCATTTT. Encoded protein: CASSDKTGNQPQHF.

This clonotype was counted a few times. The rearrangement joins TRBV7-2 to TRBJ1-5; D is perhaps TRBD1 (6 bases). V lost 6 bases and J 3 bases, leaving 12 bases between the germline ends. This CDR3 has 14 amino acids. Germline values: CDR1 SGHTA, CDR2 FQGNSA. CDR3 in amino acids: CASSPDRFNQPQHF. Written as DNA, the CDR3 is TGTGCCAGCAGTCCGGACAGATTCAATCAGCCCCAGCATTTT. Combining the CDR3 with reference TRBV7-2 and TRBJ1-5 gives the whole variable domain GAGVSQSPSNKVTEKGKDVELRCDPISGHTALYWYRQSLGQGLEFLIYFQGNSAPDKSGLPSDRFSAERTGGSVSTLTIQRTQQEDSAVYLCASSPDRFNQPQHFGDGTRLSIL.

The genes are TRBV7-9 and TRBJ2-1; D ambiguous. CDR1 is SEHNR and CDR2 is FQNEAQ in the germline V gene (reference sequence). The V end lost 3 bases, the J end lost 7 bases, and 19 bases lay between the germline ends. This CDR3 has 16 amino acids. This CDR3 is CASSFSPSSYANEQFF. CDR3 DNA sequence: TGTGCCAGCAGCTTTTCACCCAGCTCTTACGCGAATGAGCAGTTCTTC.

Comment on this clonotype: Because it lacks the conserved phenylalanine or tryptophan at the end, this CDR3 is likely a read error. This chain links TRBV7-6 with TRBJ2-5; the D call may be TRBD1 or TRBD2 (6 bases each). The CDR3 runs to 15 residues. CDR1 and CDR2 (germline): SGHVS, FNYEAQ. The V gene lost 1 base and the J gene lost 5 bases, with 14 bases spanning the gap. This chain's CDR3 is CASSLGVGGEETQYS. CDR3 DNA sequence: TGTGCCAGCAGCTTAGGGGTCGGGGGCGAGGAGACCCAGTACTCC.

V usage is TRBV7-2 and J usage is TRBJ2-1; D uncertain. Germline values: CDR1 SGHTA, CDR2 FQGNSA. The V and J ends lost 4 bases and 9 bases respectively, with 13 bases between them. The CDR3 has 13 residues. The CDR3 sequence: CASSSILELEQFF. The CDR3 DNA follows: TGTGCCAGCAGCTCGATCTTGGAGCTTGAGCAGTTCTTC. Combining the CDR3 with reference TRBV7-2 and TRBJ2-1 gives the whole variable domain GAGVSQSPSNKVTEKGKDVELRCDPISGHTALYWYRQSLGQGLEFLIYFQGNSAPDKSGLPSDRFSAERTGGSVSTLTIQRTQQEDSAVYLCASSSILELEQFFGPGTRLTVL.

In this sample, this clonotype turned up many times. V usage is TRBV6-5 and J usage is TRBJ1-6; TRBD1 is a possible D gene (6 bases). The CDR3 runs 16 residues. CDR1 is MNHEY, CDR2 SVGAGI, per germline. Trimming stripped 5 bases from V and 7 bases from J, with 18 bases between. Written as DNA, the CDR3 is TGTGCCAGCAGTAAACAGGGTTTAATCGAGAATTCACCCCTCCACTTT. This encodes CASSKQGLIENSPLHF.

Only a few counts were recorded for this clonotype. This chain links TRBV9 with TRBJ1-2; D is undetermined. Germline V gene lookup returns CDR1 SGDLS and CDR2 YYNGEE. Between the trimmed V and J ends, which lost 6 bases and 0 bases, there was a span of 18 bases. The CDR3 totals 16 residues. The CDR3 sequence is CASTGSMSGANYGYTF. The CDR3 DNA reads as TGTGCCAGCACTGGCTCGATGAGCGGAGCTAACTATGGCTACACCTTC.

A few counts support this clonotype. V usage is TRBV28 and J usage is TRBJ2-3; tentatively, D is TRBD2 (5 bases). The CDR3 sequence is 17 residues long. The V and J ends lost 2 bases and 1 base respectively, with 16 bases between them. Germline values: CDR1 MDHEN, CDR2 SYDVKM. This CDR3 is CASSLPPTGRRTDTQYF. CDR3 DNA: TGTGCCAGCAGTTTACCCCCCACGGGGAGACGCACAGATACGCAGTATTTT.

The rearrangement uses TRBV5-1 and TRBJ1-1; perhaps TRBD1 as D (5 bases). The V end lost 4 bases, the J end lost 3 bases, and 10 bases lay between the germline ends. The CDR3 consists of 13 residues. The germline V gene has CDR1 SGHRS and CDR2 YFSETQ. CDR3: CASSHLGDTEAFF. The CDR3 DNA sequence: TGCGCCAGCAGCCATCTGGGGGACACTGAAGCTTTCTTT.